The present entry profiles one T cell receptor beta chain with its context. The antigen is not known. The sample belongs to a study of shared clonotypes between healthy human individuals. Study outcomes and limitations: On the whole, naive subsets had larger estimated richness than memory subsets had.

Profiled with immunoSEQ multiplex PCR; TCRdb holds only in-frame clones, not every one. The sample comprises approximately 1,500,000 clones, approximately 96% of which are singletons, and over 1% rests with the top ten. Per germline, CDR1 MNHNS and CDR2 SASEGT. The CDR3 sequence is 11 residues long. V lost 6 bases, J lost 9 bases, and 11 bases lay in between. Sequenced sample: naive CD4+ T cells sorted from blood. As to subset: CD45RA+ positively selected. This TCR was sampled from a young man in good health. This chain links TRBV6-1 with TRBJ1-2; tentatively, D is TRBD1 (6 bases). The CDR3 sequence: CASRPRGSYTF. DNA of the CDR3: TGTGCCAGCAGGCCTAGGGGGAGCTACACCTTC.